This T cell receptor beta chain was sequenced during a study of cytomegalovirus exposure and HLA in healthy donors. Sequenced by immunoSEQ multiplex PCR; TCRdb stores in-frame clones only, minus some. The table records around 80,000 clones, 85% to 95% of them present only once. The sample consisted of PBMCs. The receptor was isolated from a woman under 30 in good health and CMV-seronegative.

CDR3 region: CASSRLTGPSGNTIYF. The CDR3, as DNA: TGTGCCAGCAGTCGGCTGACAGGGCCTTCTGGAAACACCATATATTTT. This chain joins TRBV6-6 and TRBJ1-3, with TRBD1 identical over 7 bases. The CDR3 has 16 residues. Per the germline V gene, CDR1 is MNHNY and CDR2 is SVGAGI (reference sequence). With V trimmed by 5 bases and J by 1 base, 8 bases remained unmatched.